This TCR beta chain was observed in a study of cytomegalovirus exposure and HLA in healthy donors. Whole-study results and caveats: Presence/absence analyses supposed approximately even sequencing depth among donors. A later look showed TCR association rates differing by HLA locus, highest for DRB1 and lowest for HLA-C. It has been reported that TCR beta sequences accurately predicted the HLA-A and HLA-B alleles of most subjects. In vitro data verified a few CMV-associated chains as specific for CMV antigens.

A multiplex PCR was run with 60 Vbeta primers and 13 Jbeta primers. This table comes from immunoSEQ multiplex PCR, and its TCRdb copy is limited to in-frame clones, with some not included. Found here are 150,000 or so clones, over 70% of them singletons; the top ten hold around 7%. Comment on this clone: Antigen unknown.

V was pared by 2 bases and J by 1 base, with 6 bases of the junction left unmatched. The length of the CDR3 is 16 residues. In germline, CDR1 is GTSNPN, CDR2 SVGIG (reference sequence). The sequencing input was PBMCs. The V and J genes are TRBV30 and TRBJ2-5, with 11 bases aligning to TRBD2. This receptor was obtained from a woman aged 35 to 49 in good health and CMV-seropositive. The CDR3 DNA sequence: TGTGCCTGGAGTTCCGCTAGCGGGGGGACCCAAGAGACCCAGTACTTC. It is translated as CAWSSASGGTQETQYF.